This T cell receptor beta chain was found in a study of regulatory T cells in long-lasting Graves disease. Notes on the study in general: Under persistent disease, TRBV28, TRBJ1-2 and TRBJ2-5 were used preferentially.

CDR3-region Arm-PCR and iRepertoire HTBI primers produced the TCR beta libraries. TCRdb independently ran MiXCR on the multiplex PCR reads; one entry per CDR3 protein. The table lists some 370,000 distinct CDR3 sequences, roughly 24% of them singletons. Notes on this clonotype: Its antigen is unknown.

Time point noted: persistent/refractory GD, antithyroid drugs over 5 years with positive TRAb. PBMCs were the source of the RNA used for TCR sequencing. The CDR3 runs to 14 residues. Germline V gene sequence: CDR1 SGHDT, CDR2 YYEEEE. Trimming pared 2 bases from V and 8 bases from J, leaving 13 bases between. The chain uses TRBV5-6 and TRBJ1-4, with D hard to call. Sequences were derived from peripheral blood mononuclear cells (PBMCs), sampled when the disease was refractory, from a patient treated with antithyroid drugs. The sequence came from a middle-aged woman with Graves disease. The CDR3, as DNA: TGTGCCAGCAGCTTCAACAGCCTAGAGGAAAAACTGTTTTTT. Translation: CASSFNSLEEKLFF. The entire variable domain, with the rest obtained from reference TRBV5-6 and TRBJ1-4, is as follows: DAGVTQSPTHLIKTRGQQVTLRCSPKSGHDTVSWYQQALGQGPQFIFQYYEEEERQRGNFPDRFSGHQFPNYSSELNVNALLLGDSALYLCASSFNSLEEKLFFGSGTQLSVL.